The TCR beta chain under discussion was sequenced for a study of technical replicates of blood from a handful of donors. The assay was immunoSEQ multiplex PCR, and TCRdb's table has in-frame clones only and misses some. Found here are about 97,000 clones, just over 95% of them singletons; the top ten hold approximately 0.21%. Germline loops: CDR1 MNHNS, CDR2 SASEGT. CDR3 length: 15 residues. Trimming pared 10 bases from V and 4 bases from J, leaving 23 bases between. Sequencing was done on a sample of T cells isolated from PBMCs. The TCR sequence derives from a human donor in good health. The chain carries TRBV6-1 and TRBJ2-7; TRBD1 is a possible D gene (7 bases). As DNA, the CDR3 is TGTGCCACCACAACGTTCGGGGGACAGCAATACGAGCAGTACTTC. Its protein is CATTTFGGQQYEQYF.